Sequencing of this T cell receptor (beta chain) was carried out in a study of T cell repertoires in cytomegalovirus infection. V lost 0 bases to trimming and J lost 7 bases, with 10 bases between them. CDR1 and CDR2 (germline): SGHNT, YYREEE (reference sequence). This CDR3 is 13 amino acids long. TCRdb recomputed calls from the reads with MiXCR, one row per CDR3 protein. The table has a few hundred thousand distinct CDR3 sequences, almost 30% seen once. Comment on this clonotype: The antigen is not known.

The specimen was cultured PBMCs, collected from culture after CMV antigen stimulation. This TCR derives from a human donor in good health (CMV status not recorded). Some clones in this sample may be carry-over from other donors' samples. The V call is TRBV5-4, the J call TRBJ1-2, with D possibly TRBD1 on 5 matching bases. The CDR3 here is CASSLAGALGYTF. CDR3 bases: TGTGCCAGCAGCTTGGCTGGGGCTCTTGGCTACACCTTC.